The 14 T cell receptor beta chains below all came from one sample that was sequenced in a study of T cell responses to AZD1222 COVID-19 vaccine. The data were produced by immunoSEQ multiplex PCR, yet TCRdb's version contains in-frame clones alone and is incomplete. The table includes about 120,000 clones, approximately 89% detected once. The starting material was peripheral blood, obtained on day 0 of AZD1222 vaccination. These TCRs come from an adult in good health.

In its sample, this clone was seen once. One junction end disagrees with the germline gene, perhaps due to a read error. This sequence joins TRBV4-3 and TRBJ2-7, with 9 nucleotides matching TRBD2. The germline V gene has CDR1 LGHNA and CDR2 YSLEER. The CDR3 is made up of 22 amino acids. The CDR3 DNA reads TGCGCCAGCAGCCAAGAAAGCCCCCATAGGGGCGCCTGGGCTAGCGGGGTTTACGAGCAGCACTTC. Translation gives CASSQESPHRGAWASGVYEQHF.

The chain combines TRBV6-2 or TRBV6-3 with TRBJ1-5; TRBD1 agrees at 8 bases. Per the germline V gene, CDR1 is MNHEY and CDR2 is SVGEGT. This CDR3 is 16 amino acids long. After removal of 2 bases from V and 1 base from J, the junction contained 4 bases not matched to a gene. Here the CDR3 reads CASSYNRGASNQPQHF. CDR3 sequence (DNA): TGTGCCAGCAGTTACAACAGGGGGGCAAGCAATCAGCCCCAGCATTTT.

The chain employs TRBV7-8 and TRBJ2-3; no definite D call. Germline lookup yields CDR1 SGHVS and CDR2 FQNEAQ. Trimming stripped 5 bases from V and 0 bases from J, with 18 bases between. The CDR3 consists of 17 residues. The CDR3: CASSPRLVQASTDTQYF. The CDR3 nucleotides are TGTGCCAGCAGCCCCCGATTGGTGCAAGCTAGCACAGATACGCAGTATTTT. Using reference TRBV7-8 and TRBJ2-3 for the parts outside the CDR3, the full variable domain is GAGVSQSPRYKVAKRGQDVALRCDPISGHVSLFWYQQALGQGPEFLTYFQNEAQLDKSGLPSDRFFAERPEGSVSTLKIQRTQQEDSAVYLCASSPRLVQASTDTQYFGPGTRLTVL.

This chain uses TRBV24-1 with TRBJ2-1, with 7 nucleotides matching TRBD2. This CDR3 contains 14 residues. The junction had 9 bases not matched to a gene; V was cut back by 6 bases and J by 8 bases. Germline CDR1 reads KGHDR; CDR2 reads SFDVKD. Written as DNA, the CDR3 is TGTGCCACCAGTCAGCGGGGAAACGTGGATGAGCAGTTCTTC. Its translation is CATSQRGNVDEQFF.

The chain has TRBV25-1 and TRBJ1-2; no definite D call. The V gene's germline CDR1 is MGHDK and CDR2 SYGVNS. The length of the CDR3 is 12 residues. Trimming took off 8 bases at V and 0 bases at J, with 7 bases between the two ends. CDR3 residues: CASSPSNYGYTF. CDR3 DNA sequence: TGTGCCAGCTCCCCTTCTAACTATGGCTACACCTTC.

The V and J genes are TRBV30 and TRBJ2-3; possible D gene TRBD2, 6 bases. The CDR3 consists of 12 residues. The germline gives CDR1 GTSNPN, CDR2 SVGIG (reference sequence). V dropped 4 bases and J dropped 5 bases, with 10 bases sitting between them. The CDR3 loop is CAWTLGGDTQYF. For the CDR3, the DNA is TGTGCCTGGACCCTCGGGGGAGATACGCAGTATTTT.

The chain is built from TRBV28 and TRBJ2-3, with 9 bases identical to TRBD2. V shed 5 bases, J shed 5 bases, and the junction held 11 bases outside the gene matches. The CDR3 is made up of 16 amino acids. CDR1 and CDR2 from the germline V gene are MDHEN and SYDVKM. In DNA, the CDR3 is TGTGCCAGCAGTGGTGCTGGGCTAGCGGGGTTAGATACGCAGTATTTT. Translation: CASSGAGLAGLDTQYF.

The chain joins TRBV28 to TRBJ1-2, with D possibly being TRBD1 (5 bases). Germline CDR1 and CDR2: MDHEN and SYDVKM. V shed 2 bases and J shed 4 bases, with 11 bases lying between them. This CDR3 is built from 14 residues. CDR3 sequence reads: CASSLVGGVYGYTF. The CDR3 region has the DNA TGTGCCAGCAGTTTAGTGGGGGGGGTCTATGGCTACACCTTC.

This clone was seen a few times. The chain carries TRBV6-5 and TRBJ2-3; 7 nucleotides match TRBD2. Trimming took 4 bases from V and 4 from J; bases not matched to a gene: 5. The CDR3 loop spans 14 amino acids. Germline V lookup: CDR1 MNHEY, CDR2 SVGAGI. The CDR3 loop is CASSFGTTSDTQYF. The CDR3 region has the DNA TGTGCCAGCAGTTTTGGGACTACTTCAGATACGCAGTATTTT.

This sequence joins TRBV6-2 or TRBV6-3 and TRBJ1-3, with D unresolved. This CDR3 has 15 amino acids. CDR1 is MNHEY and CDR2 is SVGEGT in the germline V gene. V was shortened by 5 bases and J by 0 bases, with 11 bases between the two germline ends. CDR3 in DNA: TGTGCCAGCAGTGATATTCTCGTCTCTGGAAACACCATATATTTT. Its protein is CASSDILVSGNTIYF.

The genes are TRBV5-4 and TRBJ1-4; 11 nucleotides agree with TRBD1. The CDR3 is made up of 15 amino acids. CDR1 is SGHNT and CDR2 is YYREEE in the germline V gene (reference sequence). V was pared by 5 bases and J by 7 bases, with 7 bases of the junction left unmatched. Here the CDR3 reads CASSHPGQGGEKLFF. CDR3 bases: TGTGCCAGCAGTCATCCGGGACAGGGGGGTGAAAAACTGTTTTTT.

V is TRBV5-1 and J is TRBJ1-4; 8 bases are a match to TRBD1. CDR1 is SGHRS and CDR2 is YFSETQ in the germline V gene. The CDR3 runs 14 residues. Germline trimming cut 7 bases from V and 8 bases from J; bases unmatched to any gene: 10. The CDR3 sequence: CASGSGQGGEKLFF. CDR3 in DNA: TGCGCCAGCGGATCAGGACAGGGTGGAGAAAAACTGTTTTTT.

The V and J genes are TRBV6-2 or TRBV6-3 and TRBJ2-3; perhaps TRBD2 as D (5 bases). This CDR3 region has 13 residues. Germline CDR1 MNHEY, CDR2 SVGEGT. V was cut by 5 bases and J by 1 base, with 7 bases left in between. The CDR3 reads CASSRTRTDTQYF. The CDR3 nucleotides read TGTGCCAGCAGTCGGACTCGCACAGATACGCAGTATTTT.

CDR3 sequence reads: CAGNRDPGELFF. In DNA, the CDR3 is TGTGCCGGGAACAGGGACCCCGGGGAGCTGTTTTTT. The J gene is TRBJ2-2, the V gene TRBV30; maybe TRBD1 (6 bases). Trimming took off 8 bases at V and 6 bases at J, with 13 bases between the two ends. Germline V gives CDR1 GTSNPN, CDR2 SVGIG (reference sequence). This CDR3 contains 12 residues.